Listed below are T cell receptor beta chains from one sample, sequenced in a study of siplizumab effects on memory and regulatory T cells. The assay was immunoSEQ multiplex PCR, and TCRdb's table has in-frame clones only and misses some. The table has approximately 98,000 clones, around 94% seen once. The sequenced material came from non-Treg CD4+ T cells sorted from blood. These receptors all come from a human donor in good health. CDR3s include the opening cysteine and the closing phenylalanine or tryptophan. Fields, in order: J gene, V gene, D gene, clone size, CDR3 DNA, CDR3 protein. The D gene is left open where the match is weak. Some rows mark clone size as missing; the rest say once, few, many or name a class of expanded clone.

>TRBJ1-1|TRBV7-2|-|-
TGTGCCAGCAGCTTACGAGTTTGGAACACTGAAGCTTTCTTT
CASSLRVWNTEAFF
>TRBJ2-1|TRBV6-4|-|-
TGTGCCAGCTCCAATGAGCAGTTCTTC
CASSNEQFF
>TRBJ2-7|TRBV11-3|TRBD2|-
TGTGCCAGCAGTTTAGCGGGAGGGGCCTACGAGCAGTACTTC
CASSLAGGAYEQYF
>TRBJ2-2|TRBV25-1|-|-
TGTGCCAGCAGTGAATACGAGAATAGAAACACCGGGGAGCTGTTTTTT
CASSEYENRNTGELFF
>TRBJ2-5|TRBV19|-|-
TGTGCCAGTAGTGGAATTCTGGGCCAAGAGACCCAGTACTTC
CASSGILGQETQYF
>TRBJ1-4|TRBV5-1|TRBD1|once
TGCGCCAGCAGCTCGTCTACAGGGGATAATGAAAAACTGTTTTTT
CASSSSTGDNEKLFF
>TRBJ2-5|TRBV29-1|TRBD2|-
TGCAGCGTCCCCGAACGTGCGGGAGCGCAGAAGACCCAGTACTTC
CSVPERAGAQKTQYF
>TRBJ2-7|TRBV7-8|TRBD1|once
TGTGCCAGCAGCCCCCCCCCAGGGGGATCTTCCTACGAGCAGTACTTC
CASSPPPGGSSYEQYF
>TRBJ1-2|TRBV30|-|-
TGTGCCAAAGAAGACCGGGACATCGATGGCTACACCTTC
CAKEDRDIDGYTF
>TRBJ1-2|TRBV20-1|-|-
TGCAGTGCTAGAGTGGAGGGAGGTGCCACCTTC
CSARVEGGATF
>TRBJ1-5|TRBV10-3|TRBD1|few
TGTGCCACCAGTATGGGACAGTCCCGGTCCCAGCATTTT
CATSMGQSRSQHF
>TRBJ1-6|TRBV28|TRBD1|-
TGTGCCAGTGAGGGGACAGAGAGCTCCTATAATTCACCCCTCCACTTT
CASEGTESSYNSPLHF
>TRBJ1-1|TRBV10-3|TRBD1|-
TGTGCCATCAGGGGGACAGGCTTAAACACTGAAGCTTTCTTT
CAIRGTGLNTEAFF
>TRBJ2-7|TRBV7-2|TRBD2|-
TGTGCCAGCAGCCCCAGGGACAGGGGCCTAGCGGGGGGGGTGAGCGAGCAGTACTTC
CASSPRDRGLAGGVSEQYF
>TRBJ2-3|TRBV30|-|-
TGTGCCTGGAGCGTATATCGTACAGATACGCAGTATTTT
CAWSVYRTDTQYF
>TRBJ2-7|TRBV27|TRBD1|-
TGTGCCAGCAGTTTTTCGTCCGGGACAGCCGACCGCCCAATTGGCGAGCAGTACTTC
CASSFSSGTADRPIGEQYF
>TRBJ1-2|TRBV5-4|TRBD1|-
TGTGCCAGCAGCGTCGAGGGGGCGCAGGGCTATGGCTACACCTTC
CASSVEGAQGYGYTF
>TRBJ2-5|TRBV9|-|-
TGTGCCAGCAGCCCTGGGCACTTAGAGACCCAGTACTTC
CASSPGHLETQYF
>TRBJ1-5|TRBV27|-|-
TGTGCCAGCAGCAAGTCGTTCGCAGGGACTAGCAATCAGCCCCAGCATTTT
CASSKSFAGTSNQPQHF
>TRBJ2-5|TRBV18|-|-
TGTGCCAGCTCACCCCAAGAGACCCAGTACTTC
CASSPQETQYF
>TRBJ2-7|TRBV6-1|TRBD1|once
TGTGCCAGCAAAAGGGATAGGGACAGGGGCCGGGAGCAGTACTTC
CASKRDRDRGREQYF
>TRBJ2-7|TRBV11-1|-|-
TGTGCCAGCAGCCTGAAAAACAGAATGTCTTTTCCCGAGCAGTACTTC
CASSLKNRMSFPEQYF
>TRBJ2-7|TRBV27|TRBD2|-
TGTGCCAGCAGTTCGATTAGCGGGAAACTATACGAGCAGTACTTC
CASSSISGKLYEQYF
>TRBJ2-1|TRBV7-4|-|-
TGTGCCAGCAGCTCCAACGGGAGCTCCTACAATGAGCAGTTCTTC
CASSSNGSSYNEQFF
>TRBJ2-7|TRBV5-1|-|-
TGCGCCAGCAGCTTGGAAGTGGTCGGGGCGGGGGCTTACGAGCAGTACTTC
CASSLEVVGAGAYEQYF
>TRBJ2-7|TRBV15|-|-
TGTGCCACCAGCAGAGATCTCCAAGGCGGACAGTACTCCTACGAGCAGTACTTC
CATSRDLQGGQYSYEQYF
>TRBJ2-1|TRBV5-1|TRBD2|-
TGCGCCAGCAGCTTGGTAGGGAGGGGTGATGGTAGCGGGAGTAATTCCTACAATGAGCAGTTCTTC
CASSLVGRGDGSGSNSYNEQFF
>TRBJ1-4|TRBV9|TRBD1|-
TGTGCCAGCAGCGTATCCAGGACAGGGGGCAGAACTAATGAAAAACTGTTTTTT
CASSVSRTGGRTNEKLFF
>TRBJ2-5|TRBV29-1|-|-
TGCAGCGTTGCACAGGGCCAAGAGACCCAGTACTTC
CSVAQGQETQYF
>TRBJ1-2|TRBV6-5|-|-
TGTGCCAGCAGTTACTCGCCAGCAATTAATGGCTACACCTTC
CASSYSPAINGYTF
>TRBJ2-2|TRBV7-2|-|-
TGTGCCAGCAGCTCCTACGGGGAAGCGAACACCGGGGAGCTGTTTTTT
CASSSYGEANTGELFF
>TRBJ2-7|TRBV4-1|-|-
TGCGCCAGCAGCCAAGAAGGGCTTGAAAAGCGGTACTTC
CASSQEGLEKRYF
>TRBJ2-1|TRBV28|TRBD2|once
TGTGCCAGCAAAGGAGCGGGACCCTACAATGAGCAGTTCTTC
CASKGAGPYNEQFF
>TRBJ1-2|TRBV19|-|-
TGTGCCAGTAGTCTGCCGTACCTCTATGGCTACACCTTC
CASSLPYLYGYTF
>TRBJ2-5|TRBV5-1|-|-
TGCGCCAGCATGTTCGCGGGGGCAGAGACCCAGTACTTC
CASMFAGAETQYF
>TRBJ2-7|TRBV10-2|TRBD1|-
TGCGCCAGCAGTGACTGGCCGGGACAGGGATTGGGGGAGCAGTACTTC
CASSDWPGQGLGEQYF
>TRBJ2-1|TRBV5-1|-|-
TGCGCCAGCAGGGACTATTACAATGAGCAGTTCTTC
CASRDYYNEQFF
>TRBJ2-7|TRBV19|TRBD2|-
TGTGCCAGTAGCCCTAGCGGGGGTCCCTACGAGCAGTACTTC
CASSPSGGPYEQYF
>TRBJ1-1|TRBV30|-|-
TGTGCCTGGTCCCTTTCCGGGAGCCTGGACACTGAAGCTTTCTTT
CAWSLSGSLDTEAFF
>TRBJ2-4|TRBV28|TRBD2|once
TGTGCCAGCAGTCCCCATCTAGGCAGCGGGGGAGACATTCAGTACTTC
CASSPHLGSGGDIQYF
>TRBJ1-2|TRBV28|TRBD1|-
TGTGCCAGCAGTTTGCCGGGACAGGGTAAACCCCCTGGCTACACCTTC
CASSLPGQGKPPGYTF
>TRBJ2-2|TRBV6-1|-|-
TGTGCCAGCCACATATCGAACACCGGGGAGCTGTTTTTT
CASHISNTGELFF
>TRBJ2-1|TRBV5-3|-|-
TGTGCCAGAAGCTTGGAATGGGACGGTCGGAATGAGCAGTTCTTC
CARSLEWDGRNEQFF
>TRBJ2-5|TRBV6-1|-|-
TGTGCCATCGAACCTCGGGGGGCAGGTGAAGAGACCCAGTACTTC
CAIEPRGAGEETQYF
>TRBJ1-6|TRBV18|-|-
TGTGCCAGCTCAATCACTGGGAGCCCCTATAATTCACCCCTCCACTTT
CASSITGSPYNSPLHF
>TRBJ2-1|TRBV14|-|-
TGTGCCAGCAGCCATCAAAATATACGCTCCTACAATGAGCAGTTCTTC
CASSHQNIRSYNEQFF